The 13 T cell receptor beta chains listed next were all sequenced from one sample in a study of molecular identifiers for immune sequencing clone quantification. Each CDR3 protein gets one entry after TCRdb re-called the PCR reads with MiXCR. Of about 68,000 distinct CDR3 sequences listed, approximately 18% are singletons. The sample taken for sequencing was naive CD8+ T cells from blood, with Jurkat cell RNA spiked in. Sample subset: FACS-sorted CD8+CD4-CCR7+CD45RA+ naive T cells. These receptors all stem from a human donor in good health. Some libraries in this study had Jurkat cell RNA spiked in.

This clonotype has a handful of counts. The chain couples TRBV7-8 to TRBJ2-1; D might be TRBD1 (6 bases). Germline CDR1 reads SGHVS; CDR2 reads FQNEAQ. This CDR3 contains 15 residues. Trimming removed 5 bases from V and 4 bases from J, with 15 bases in between. CDR3 loop: CASSIGPGEYNEQFF. The CDR3 bases are TGTGCCAGCAGCATTGGTCCAGGGGAGTACAATGAGCAGTTCTTC.

A remark on this clonotype: A much larger clone is a single base away; this may be a read error. The rearrangement uses TRBV5-6 and TRBJ2-7, with a tentative D call TRBD1 (5 bases). Germline loops: CDR1 SGHDT, CDR2 YYEEEE. The CDR3 spans 13 residues. The CDR3 spells CACSSTPGYEQYF. Written as DNA, the CDR3 is TGTGCCTGCAGCTCTACTCCAGGGTACGAGCAGTACTTC.

The table lists this clonotype with many counts. The J gene is TRBJ2-1, the V gene TRBV6-6, with 7 bases that match TRBD2. Germline CDR1 reads MNHNY; CDR2 reads SVGAGI (reference sequence). Trimming at V came to 6 bases and at J to 4 bases, leaving 9 bases not matched to a gene. This CDR3 comprises 15 residues. The DNA of the CDR3 is TGTGCCAGCAGCCGGACTAGAGGGAAATACAATGAGCAGTTCTTC. This translates into CASSRTRGKYNEQFF.

This clonotype was recorded at least ten times. The CDR3 DNA reads as TGCAGCGTTGATTATTCTAGCGTGGGGAATGAGCAGTTCTTC. It translates to CSVDYSSVGNEQFF. The chain has TRBV29-1 and TRBJ2-1; tentative D call: TRBD2 (6 bases). The germline V and J ends were trimmed by 3 bases and 7 bases, with 16 bases remaining between them. The CDR3 contains 14 residues. Germline values: CDR1 SQVTM, CDR2 ANQGSEA.

The chain combines TRBV2 with TRBJ2-1; 14 bases are a match to TRBD2. Losses at the gene ends were 5 bases for V and 8 bases for J; bases not matched to a gene: 8. Looked up from germline, CDR1 is SNHLY and CDR2 is FYNNEI. CDR3 size: 16 residues. The DNA of the CDR3 is TGTGCCAGCAGTTCACCGGGACTAGCGGGAGATGATGAGCAGTTCTTC. This translates into CASSSPGLAGDDEQFF.

Many counts were recorded for this clonotype. The chain uses TRBV30 and TRBJ2-5; 8 bases are shared with TRBD2. CDR1 is GTSNPN, CDR2 SVGIG, per germline (reference sequence). Trimming cost V 1 base and J 1 base; bases outside gene matches: 2. This CDR3 is 14 amino acids long. CDR3 nucleotide sequence: TGTGCCTGGAGTGACACTAGCGGCCAAGAGACCCAGTACTTC. It is translated as CAWSDTSGQETQYF.

This clonotype was recorded many times. The V and J genes are TRBV20-1 and TRBJ2-1; 7 bases line up with TRBD2. CDR1 and CDR2 from the germline V gene are DFQATT and SNEGSKA (reference sequence). Germline trimming cut 3 bases from V and 10 bases from J; bases unmatched to any gene: 12. The length of the CDR3 is 14 residues. The CDR3, as DNA: TGCAGTGCTAGGACGGGACTACGATTTCTAGAGCAGTTCTTC. Amino acid sequence: CSARTGLRFLEQFF.

This clonotype was detected ten times or more. At one end, the junction sequence differs from germline, possibly due to a read error. The chain is built from TRBV7-7 and TRBJ2-5; perhaps TRBD2 as D (5 bases). Germline values: CDR1 SSHAT, CDR2 FNYEAQ (reference sequence). The CDR3 consists of 13 residues. The CDR3 sequence: CASSPSQVETQYF. The CDR3 region has the DNA TGTGCTAGCAGCCCTAGCCAGGTGGAGACCCAGTACTTC.

This clonotype has ten or more counts. The gene calls are TRBV29-1 and TRBJ2-3; 7 nucleotides line up with TRBD2. Germline V lookup: CDR1 SQVTM, CDR2 ANQGSEA. The J segment lost 7 bases and the V segment lost 1 base, leaving 14 bases of the junction unmatched. CDR3 size: 16 residues. In DNA, the CDR3 is TGCAGCGTTGAAGGAGGGGACTATCCGATATCCAATACGCAGTATTTT. Protein sequence: CSVEGGDYPISNTQYF.

Concerning this clonotype: A much larger clone differs from this one at a single base, so this may be a read error. The V gene is TRBV7-6, the J gene TRBJ2-1; 7 positions match TRBD2. The CDR3 contains 16 residues. Germline CDR1 reads SGHVS; CDR2 reads FNYEAQ. Here the CDR3 DNA reads TGTGCCAGCAGCTTTTCGCCTAGCGGCATTGCTAGCGAGCGGTTCTTC. Its translation is CASSFSPSGIASERFF. The full variable domain, its missing parts supplied by reference TRBV7-6 and TRBJ2-1, is GAGVSQSPRYKVTKRGQDVALRCDPISGHVSLYWYRQALGQGPEFLTYFNYEAQQDKSGLPNDRFSAERPEGSISTLTIQRTEQRDSAMYRCASSFSPSGIASERFFGPGTRLTVL.

This clonotype was observed at least ten times. The chain has TRBV12-3 or TRBV12-4 and TRBJ2-5, with 8 bases identical to TRBD2. The CDR3 sequence is 15 residues long. The junction had 7 bases not matched to a gene; V was cut back by 6 bases and J by 1 base. The DNA of the CDR3 is TGTGCCAGCAGCCCGGGCAGCGGGGGCCAAGAGACCCAGTACTTC. It codes for CASSPGSGGQETQYF.

This clonotype was recorded many times. This rearrangement joins TRBV6-6 to TRBJ1-1, with D possibly being TRBD1 (5 bases). This CDR3 has 11 amino acids. Trimming stripped 7 bases from V and 4 bases from J, with 7 bases between. CDR1 and CDR2 from the germline V gene are MNHNY and SVGAGI (reference sequence). The CDR3 DNA reads as TGTGCCAGCACAGACAGCACTGAAGCTTTCTTT. The encoded protein is CASTDSTEAFF.

On this clonotype itself: The CDR3 does not close with the conserved phenylalanine or tryptophan, likely indicating a read error. This rearrangement joins TRBV13 to TRBJ2-1; D possibly corresponds to TRBD2 (6 bases). The ends were cut back, 3 bases at V and 0 bases at J, with 9 bases in the middle. This CDR3 has 15 residues. In germline, CDR1 is PRHDT, CDR2 FYEKMQ (reference sequence). CDR3 bases: TGTGCCAGCAGCTTCAGGACTACCTCCTACAATGAGCAGTTCTAC. Its translation is CASSFRTTSYNEQFY.